The next 31 T cell receptor beta chains were all read from a single sample in a study of T cell responses to AZD1222 COVID-19 vaccine. Using immunoSEQ multiplex PCR, the repertoire was profiled, and TCRdb retains in-frame clones only, with some absent. The top ten hold about 13% of the sample, which has roughly 82,000 clones, roughly 81% seen once. The sequencing used peripheral blood, collected on day 0 of AZD1222 vaccination. The source of these receptors is an adult in good health.

The rearrangement joins TRBV30 to TRBJ1-2; weak D call: TRBD1 (5 bases). Germline V CDR1 and CDR2: GTSNPN, SVGIG (reference sequence). The CDR3 has 13 residues. The V end was cut by 0 bases, the J end by 6 bases, with 11 bases between. CDR3 coding DNA: TGTGCCTGGAGTGTAGCGGGGGGAAATGGCTACACCTTC. This gives the protein CAWSVAGGNGYTF.

The V gene is TRBV7-2, the J gene TRBJ1-5, with D maybe TRBD1 (5 bases). Between the trimmed V and J ends, which lost 7 bases and 5 bases, there was a span of 12 bases. CDR1 and CDR2 from the germline V gene are SGHTA and FQGNSA. The CDR3 is 13 amino acids. The CDR3 nucleotides read TGTGCCAGCAACCCCGGGGGGGATCAGCCCCAGCATTTT. The encoded protein is CASNPGGDQPQHF.

The rearrangement joins TRBV28 to TRBJ1-2; D gene ambiguous. CDR1 and CDR2 (germline): MDHEN, SYDVKM. Trimming left V 6 bases short and J 1 base short, with 12 bases between. The CDR3 contains 14 residues. CDR3 region: CASRSSPVNYGYTF. CDR3 DNA sequence: TGTGCCAGCAGGAGCAGCCCTGTTAACTATGGCTACACCTTC.

CDR3 sequence: CASTPSETSGDYEQYF. The CDR3, as DNA: TGTGCCAGCACCCCGAGCGAGACTAGCGGGGATTACGAGCAGTACTTC. The rearrangement links TRBV4-2 to TRBJ2-7; 11 bases align to TRBD2. Germline CDR1 reads LGHNA; CDR2 reads YNFKEQ. This CDR3 is built from 16 residues. The ends lost 7 bases at V and 4 bases at J; junction bases unmatched: 12.

This clone turned up a few times. This chain links TRBV30 with TRBJ1-2; 7 bases are a match to TRBD1. The CDR3 has 13 residues. The V and J ends lost 5 bases and 8 bases, in that order; junction bases with no gene match: 11. Per germline, CDR1 GTSNPN and CDR2 SVGIG (reference sequence). The CDR3 DNA sequence: TGTGCCTGGTTGGACAGGTCGGACAGCGGCTACACCTTC. This sequence encodes CAWLDRSDSGYTF. The complete variable domain, with remaining parts taken from reference TRBV30 and TRBJ1-2, reads SQTIHQWPATLVQPVGSPLSLECTVEGTSNPNLYWYRQAAGRGLQLLFYSVGIGQISSEVPQNLSASRPQDRQFILSSKKLLLSDSGFYLCAWLDRSDSGYTFGSGTRLTVV.

V is TRBV5-1 and J is TRBJ1-2; D ambiguous. Germline values: CDR1 SGHRS, CDR2 YFSETQ. The V end lost 9 bases, the J end lost 1 base, and 10 bases lay between the germline ends. The CDR3 runs to 12 residues. The CDR3 region has the DNA TGCGCCACGAGACGGGATAACTATGGCTACACCTTC. Protein product: CATRRDNYGYTF.

V gene TRBV29-1 combines with J gene TRBJ2-7; no clear D. Trimming stripped 4 bases from V and 2 bases from J, with 9 bases between. Germline CDR1 is SQVTM and CDR2 is ANQGSEA. The CDR3 covers 12 residues. The chain's CDR3 is CSVGGQTYEQYF. The DNA of the CDR3 is TGCAGCGTTGGCGGCCAAACCTACGAGCAGTACTTC.

This chain joins TRBV28 and TRBJ2-7; the D gene is possibly TRBD1 (5 bases). The germline V and J ends were trimmed by 6 bases and 5 bases, with 11 bases remaining between them. CDR1 is MDHEN, CDR2 SYDVKM, per germline. The CDR3 consists of 12 residues. The CDR3 DNA sequence: TGTGCCAGCAGGCCGGACATCCACGAGCAGTACTTC. Protein sequence: CASRPDIHEQYF.

The chain joins TRBV7-2 to TRBJ2-1; the match to TRBD2 covers 16 bases. Trimming took 6 bases from V and 10 from J; bases not matched to a gene: 12. The CDR3 runs to 17 residues. Germline CDR1 is SGHTA and CDR2 is FQGNSA. CDR3 protein: CASRSGTSGGAQEEQFF. The CDR3 DNA reads as TGTGCCAGCAGGTCCGGGACTAGCGGGGGGGCACAGGAGGAGCAGTTCTTC.

The chain joins TRBV27 to TRBJ2-1; 11 nucleotides agree with TRBD2. The CDR3 runs to 14 residues. Germline CDR1 reads MNHEY; CDR2 reads SMNVEV (reference sequence). After removal of 4 bases from V and 6 bases from J, the junction contained 2 bases not matched to a gene. The CDR3 nucleotides read TGTGCCAGCAGTTCCGGGACTAGCGGCAATGAGCAGTTCTTC. Protein: CASSSGTSGNEQFF.

This chain's CDR3 is CAISEGSGFKTYNEQFF. In DNA form, the CDR3 reads TGTGCCATCAGTGAGGGTTCAGGATTCAAGACCTACAATGAGCAGTTCTTC. This rearrangement joins TRBV10-3 to TRBJ2-1; D call uncertain. Germline V gene lookup returns CDR1 ENHRY and CDR2 SYGVKD. The CDR3 runs to 17 residues. V was pared by 2 bases and J by 2 bases, with 16 bases between.

This rearrangement joins TRBV4-1 to TRBJ1-1; the match to TRBD1 covers 9 bases. Germline CDR1 MGHRA, CDR2 YSYEKL. J was trimmed by 0 bases and V by 2 bases; bases with no gene match: 7. CDR3 length: 17 residues. The CDR3 region is CASSQPDRGEVNTEAFF. For the CDR3, the DNA is TGCGCCAGCAGCCAACCCGACAGGGGGGAAGTGAACACTGAAGCTTTCTTT.

V usage is TRBV12-5 and J usage is TRBJ2-6; D is unresolved. Germline lookup yields CDR1 LGHNT and CDR2 FRNRAP. The CDR3 extends over 14 amino acids. The ends were cut back, 4 bases at V and 1 base at J, with 5 bases in the middle. DNA for the CDR3: TGTGCTAGTGGTTCGACATCTGGGGCCAACGTCCTGACTTTC. It specifies CASGSTSGANVLTF.

The chain couples TRBV4-3 to TRBJ1-2; TRBD1 matches at 10 bases. V trimming: 0 bases; J trimming: 4 bases; junction bases outside the gene matches: 11. This CDR3 contains 18 residues. Germline CDR1 LGHNA, CDR2 YSLEER. The CDR3 nucleotides read TGCGCCAGCAGCCAAGATACTTCAGGGACAGGGGTCCTCTATGGCTACACCTTC. Encoded protein: CASSQDTSGTGVLYGYTF.

The genes are TRBV27 and TRBJ2-6, with D possibly matching TRBD1 (5 bases). Trimming pared 2 bases from V and 4 bases from J, leaving 12 bases between. This CDR3 comprises 16 residues. Looked up from germline, CDR1 is MNHEY and CDR2 is SMNVEV (reference sequence). The CDR3 DNA is TGTGCCAGCAGTTTAGGGTCAGGGATCGGGGCCAACGTCCTGACTTTC. It encodes CASSLGSGIGANVLTF.

The chain joins TRBV19 to TRBJ1-5; D is possibly TRBD1 (5 bases). CDR1 is LNHDA and CDR2 is SQIVND in the germline V gene (reference sequence). V dropped 3 bases and J dropped 1 base, with 13 bases sitting between them. The CDR3 sequence is 16 residues long. As DNA, the CDR3 is TGTGCCAGTAGTATTTCTTACCCAGGGAGCAATCAGCCCCAGCATTTT. This encodes CASSISYPGSNQPQHF.

This chain connects TRBV12-3 or TRBV12-4 to TRBJ2-3, with D unclear. The V end lost 8 bases, the J end lost 8 bases, and 8 bases lay between the germline ends. The CDR3 consists of 10 residues. CDR3 sequence: CASGLGTQYF. The CDR3, as DNA: TGTGCCAGCGGGTTGGGTACGCAGTATTTT.

The V gene is TRBV19, the J gene TRBJ1-4; D call uncertain. This CDR3 contains 12 residues. Between the trimmed V and J ends, which lost 8 bases and 7 bases, there was a span of 11 bases. Germline loops: CDR1 LNHDA, CDR2 SQIVND (reference sequence). CDR3 bases: TGTGCCAGTGGGCAGGTGGGTGAAAAACTGTTTTTT. Protein product: CASGQVGEKLFF.

This clone was detected a few times. V usage is TRBV11-2 and J usage is TRBJ1-1; no clear D gene. The CDR3 length is 13 residues. Germline V gene data show CDR1 as SGHAT and CDR2 as FQNNGV. V was trimmed by 4 bases and J by 1 base, leaving 7 bases between them. This CDR3 is CASSSTENTEAFF. DNA for the CDR3: TGTGCCAGCAGCTCTACAGAGAACACTGAAGCTTTCTTT.

The rearrangement uses TRBV12-3 or TRBV12-4 and TRBJ2-2; D gene uncertain. The V end lost 5 bases, the J end lost 9 bases, and 7 bases lay between the germline ends. This CDR3 is 11 amino acids long. Here the CDR3 DNA reads TGTGCCAGCAGTCTACAGTGGGAGCTGTTTTTT. It specifies CASSLQWELFF.

This clone was seen just once. This sequence joins TRBV7-9 and TRBJ1-1; unclear D gene. Germline lookup yields CDR1 SEHNR and CDR2 FQNEAQ (reference sequence). The CDR3 is 12 amino acids. Deletions cut 5 bases from V and 6 bases from J, with 10 bases between. CDR3 sequence: CASSRLVAEAFF. In DNA, the CDR3 is TGTGCCAGCAGCCGCCTAGTGGCTGAAGCTTTCTTT.

V is TRBV7-9 and J is TRBJ2-3; 8 bases map to TRBD1. In germline, CDR1 is SEHNR, CDR2 FQNEAQ (reference sequence). The CDR3 covers 13 residues. Trimming removed 4 bases from V and 6 bases from J; junction bases left unmatched: 3. The CDR3 protein is CASSWTGTDTQYF. The CDR3 nucleotides are TGTGCCAGCAGCTGGACAGGGACGGATACGCAGTATTTT.

This chain uses TRBV10-3 with TRBJ2-5, with 9 bases identical to TRBD1. After removal of 7 bases from V and 5 bases from J, the junction contained 8 bases not matched to a gene. Looked up from germline, CDR1 is ENHRY and CDR2 is SYGVKD. The CDR3 spans 14 residues. The CDR3 is CAIKSGQGSETQYF. Written as DNA, the CDR3 is TGTGCCATCAAATCGGGACAGGGTAGCGAGACCCAGTACTTC.

The chain has TRBV4-3 and TRBJ1-1; no firm D call. Germline-derived CDR1 and CDR2 are LGHNA and YSLEER. Deletions cut 2 bases from V and 5 bases from J, with 9 bases between. This CDR3 contains 13 residues. This chain's CDR3 is CASSQTPGTEAFF. The CDR3 DNA reads TGCGCCAGCAGCCAAACCCCTGGGACTGAAGCTTTCTTT.

The chain joins TRBV6-2 or TRBV6-3 to TRBJ2-5, with 10 bases fitting TRBD2. This CDR3 contains 16 residues. Germline V gene data show CDR1 as MNHEY and CDR2 as SVGEGT. Trimming cost V 6 bases and J 2 bases; bases outside gene matches: 9. In DNA form, the CDR3 reads TGTGCCAGCAGCTTAGCGGGGGGCACATCGCAAGAGACCCAGTACTTC. Translated: CASSLAGGTSQETQYF.

The J gene is TRBJ2-2, the V gene TRBV27; 10 positions match TRBD2. V dropped 3 bases and J dropped 4; count of bases not matched to a gene: 11. This CDR3 spans 18 amino acids. The germline gives CDR1 MNHEY, CDR2 SMNVEV (reference sequence). CDR3 in DNA: TGTGCCAGCAGTTTGGGGCCTCTAGCGGGGGAACGCACCGGGGAGCTGTTTTTT. Translation gives CASSLGPLAGERTGELFF.

The chain links TRBV7-9 to TRBJ1-1, with unresolved D. The CDR3 length is 11 residues. CDR1 and CDR2 from the germline V gene are SEHNR and FQNEAQ (reference sequence). The V and J ends lost 1 base and 10 bases respectively, with 7 bases between them. CDR3 amino acids: CASSLDSIAFF. The DNA of the CDR3 is TGTGCCAGCAGCTTAGATTCTATAGCTTTCTTT.

The gene calls are TRBV4-3 and TRBJ1-1, with 8 bases identical to TRBD1. The V and J ends lost 1 base and 0 bases, in that order; junction bases with no gene match: 1. The CDR3 is 15 amino acids. The germline V gene has CDR1 LGHNA and CDR2 YSLEER. DNA of the CDR3: TGCGCCAGCAGCCAAGGACAGGGGATGAACACTGAAGCTTTCTTT. This gives the protein CASSQGQGMNTEAFF.

The rearrangement joins TRBV20-1 to TRBJ1-1; D ambiguous. Germline V gene data show CDR1 as DFQATT and CDR2 as SNEGSKA (reference sequence). The CDR3 is 10 residues long. The V gene lost 5 bases and the J gene lost 3 bases, with 4 bases spanning the gap. CDR3 protein: CSAPDTEAFF. As DNA, the CDR3 is TGCAGTGCTCCGGACACTGAAGCTTTCTTT.

The V and J genes are TRBV2 and TRBJ2-7; the D gene is possibly TRBD1 (5 bases). The ends were cut back, 4 bases at V and 4 bases at J, with 8 bases in the middle. The length of the CDR3 is 12 residues. Germline assignment: CDR1 SNHLY and CDR2 FYNNEI. The CDR3 loop is CASSAQDYEQYF. CDR3 bases: TGTGCCAGCAGTGCACAGGATTACGAGCAGTACTTC. Drawing the rest from reference TRBV2 and TRBJ2-7, the complete variable domain is EPEVTQTPSHQVTQMGQEVILRCVPISNHLYFYWYRQILGQKVEFLVSFYNNEISEKSEIFDDQFSVERPDGSNFTLKIRSTKLEDSAMYFCASSAQDYEQYFGPGTRLTVT.

This clone was seen only a few times. V is TRBV3-1 (or the pseudogene TRBV3-2) and J is TRBJ2-2; the D is unclear. The V gene lost 6 bases and the J gene lost 1 base, with 9 bases spanning the gap. Germline V gives CDR1 LGHDT, CDR2 YNNKEL (reference sequence). The CDR3 contains 14 residues. The DNA of the CDR3 is TGTGCCAGCAGAAGGACGGAGAACACCGGGGAGCTGTTTTTT. The encoded protein is CASRRTENTGELFF.